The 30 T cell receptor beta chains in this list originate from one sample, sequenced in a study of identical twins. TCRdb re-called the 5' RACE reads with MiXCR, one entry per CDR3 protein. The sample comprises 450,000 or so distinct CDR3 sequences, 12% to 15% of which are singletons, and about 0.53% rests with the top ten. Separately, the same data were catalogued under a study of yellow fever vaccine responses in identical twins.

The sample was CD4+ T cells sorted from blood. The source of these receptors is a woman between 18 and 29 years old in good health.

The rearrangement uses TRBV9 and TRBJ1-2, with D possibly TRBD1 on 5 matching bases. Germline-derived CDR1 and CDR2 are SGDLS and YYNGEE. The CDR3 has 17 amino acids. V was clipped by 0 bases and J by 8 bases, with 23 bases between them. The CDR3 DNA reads TGTGCCAGCAGCGTAGTTAATTCGGTAGCGCAAGGGACCGGCTACACCTTC. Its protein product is CASSVVNSVAQGTGYTF.

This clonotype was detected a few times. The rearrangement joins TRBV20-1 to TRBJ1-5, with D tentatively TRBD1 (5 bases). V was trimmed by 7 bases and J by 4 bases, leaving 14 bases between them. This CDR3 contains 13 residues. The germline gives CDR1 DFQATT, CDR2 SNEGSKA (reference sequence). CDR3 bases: TGCAGTGGCCAAAGGGACGGAAATCAGCCCCAGCATTTT. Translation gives CSGQRDGNQPQHF.

CDR3 bases: TGTGCCAGCAGCTTCGGGGACGCCTCGGATACGCAGTATTTT. It translates to CASSFGDASDTQYF. The J gene is TRBJ2-3, the V gene TRBV5-5; D may be TRBD1 or TRBD2 (5 bases each). This CDR3 is 14 amino acids long. With 2 bases removed from V and 6 bases from J, the gap between germline ends came to 13 bases. Germline CDR1 is SGHKS and CDR2 is YYEKEE (reference sequence). Filled out from reference TRBV5-5 and TRBJ2-3, the complete variable domain reads DAGVTQSPTHLIKTRGQQVTLRCSPISGHKSVSWYQQVLGQGPQFIFQYYEKEERGRGNFPDRFSARQFPNYSSELNVNALLLGDSALYLCASSFGDASDTQYFGPGTRLTVL.

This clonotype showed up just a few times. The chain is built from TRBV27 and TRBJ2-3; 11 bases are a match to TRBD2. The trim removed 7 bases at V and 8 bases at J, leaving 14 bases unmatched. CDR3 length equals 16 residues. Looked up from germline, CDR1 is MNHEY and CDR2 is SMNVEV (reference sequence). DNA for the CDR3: TGTGCCAGCACCCATAGCGGGGGGGCCCCTTACGGTACGCAGTATTTT. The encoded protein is CASTHSGGAPYGTQYF.

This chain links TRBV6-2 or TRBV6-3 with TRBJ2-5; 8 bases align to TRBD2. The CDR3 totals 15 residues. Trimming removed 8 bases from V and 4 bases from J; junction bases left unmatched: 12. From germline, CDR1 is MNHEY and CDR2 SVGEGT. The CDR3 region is CASARAGLDLETQYF. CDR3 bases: TGTGCCAGCGCCAGGGCGGGACTAGATTTAGAGACCCAGTACTTC.

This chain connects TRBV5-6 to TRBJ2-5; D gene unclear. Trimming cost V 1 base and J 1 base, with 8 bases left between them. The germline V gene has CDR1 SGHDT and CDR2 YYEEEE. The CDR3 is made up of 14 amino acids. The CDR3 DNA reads TGTGCCAGCAGCTTGTCTTGGCCCCAAGAGACCCAGTACTTC. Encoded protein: CASSLSWPQETQYF. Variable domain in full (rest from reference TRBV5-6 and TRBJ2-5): DAGVTQSPTHLIKTRGQQVTLRCSPKSGHDTVSWYQQALGQGPQFIFQYYEEEERQRGNFPDRFSGHQFPNYSSELNVNALLLGDSALYLCASSLSWPQETQYFGPGTRLLVL.

CDR3 protein: CASPSFGTDNTDTQYF. The CDR3 nucleotides are TGTGCCAGCCCATCTTTCGGGACTGACAACACAGATACGCAGTATTTT. The genes are TRBV12-3 or TRBV12-4 and TRBJ2-3; D may be TRBD2 (6 bases). There are 16 residues in the CDR3. V gave up 8 bases and J gave up 2 bases, with 20 bases separating them.

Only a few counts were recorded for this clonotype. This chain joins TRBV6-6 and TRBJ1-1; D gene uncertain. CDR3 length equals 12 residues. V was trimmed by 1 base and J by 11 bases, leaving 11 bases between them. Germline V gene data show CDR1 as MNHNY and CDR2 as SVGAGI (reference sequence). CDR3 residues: CASSYYGEEAFF. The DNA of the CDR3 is TGTGCCAGCAGTTACTACGGGGAGGAGGCTTTCTTT.

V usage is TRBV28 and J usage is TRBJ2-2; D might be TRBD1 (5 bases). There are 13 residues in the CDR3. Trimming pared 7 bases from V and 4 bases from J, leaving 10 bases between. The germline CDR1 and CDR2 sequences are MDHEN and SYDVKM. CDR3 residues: CASTGSPTGELFF. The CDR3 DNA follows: TGTGCCAGCACAGGGTCCCCCACCGGGGAGCTGTTTTTT.

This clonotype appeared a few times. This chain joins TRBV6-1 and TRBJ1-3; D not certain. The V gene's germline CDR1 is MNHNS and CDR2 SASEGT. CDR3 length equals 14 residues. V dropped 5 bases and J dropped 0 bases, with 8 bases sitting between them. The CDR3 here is CASSPQSSGNTIYF. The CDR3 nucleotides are TGTGCCAGCAGTCCACAGAGCTCTGGAAACACCATATATTTT.

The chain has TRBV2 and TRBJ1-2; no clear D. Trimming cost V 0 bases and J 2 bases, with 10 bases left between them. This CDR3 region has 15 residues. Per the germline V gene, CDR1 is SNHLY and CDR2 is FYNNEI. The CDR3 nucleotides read TGTGCCAGCAGTGAAGCCGGACTCCCCAACTATGGCTACACCTTC. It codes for CASSEAGLPNYGYTF.

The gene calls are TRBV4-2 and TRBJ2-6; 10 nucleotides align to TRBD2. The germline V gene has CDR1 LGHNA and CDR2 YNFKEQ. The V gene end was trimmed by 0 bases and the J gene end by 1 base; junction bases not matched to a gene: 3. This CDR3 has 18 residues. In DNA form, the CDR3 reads TGTGCCAGCAGCCAAGAAAGCGGGAGGGCTTCTGGGGCCAACGTCCTGACTTTC. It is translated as CASSQESGRASGANVLTF.

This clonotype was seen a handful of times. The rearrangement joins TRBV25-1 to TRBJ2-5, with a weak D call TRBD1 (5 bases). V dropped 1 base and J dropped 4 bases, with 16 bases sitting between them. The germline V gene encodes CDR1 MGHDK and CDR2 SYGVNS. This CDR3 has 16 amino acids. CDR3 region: CASSESGSGWRETQYF. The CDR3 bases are TGTGCCAGCAGTGAATCAGGTTCAGGGTGGAGAGAGACCCAGTACTTC.

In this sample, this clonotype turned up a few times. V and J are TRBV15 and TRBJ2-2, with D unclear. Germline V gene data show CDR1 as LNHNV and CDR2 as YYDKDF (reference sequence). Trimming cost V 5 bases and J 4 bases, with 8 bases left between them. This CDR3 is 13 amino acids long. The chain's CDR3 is CATSRLSTGELFF. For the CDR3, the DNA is TGTGCCACCAGCCGCTTGTCCACCGGGGAGCTGTTTTTT.

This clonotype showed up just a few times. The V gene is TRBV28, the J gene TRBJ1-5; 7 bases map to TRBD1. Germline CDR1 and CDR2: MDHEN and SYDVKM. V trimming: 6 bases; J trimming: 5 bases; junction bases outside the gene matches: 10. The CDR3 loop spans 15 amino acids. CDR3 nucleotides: TGTGCCAGCAGCCCGACAGGGTTCAAACATCAGCCCCAGCATTTT. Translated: CASSPTGFKHQPQHF.

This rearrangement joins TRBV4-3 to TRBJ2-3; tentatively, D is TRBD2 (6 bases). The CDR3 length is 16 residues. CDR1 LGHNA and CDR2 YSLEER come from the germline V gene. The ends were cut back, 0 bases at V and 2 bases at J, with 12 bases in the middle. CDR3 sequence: CASSQDSGRSTDTQYF. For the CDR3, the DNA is TGCGCCAGCAGCCAAGATAGCGGCCGATCCACAGATACGCAGTATTTT.

The CDR3 sequence: CASREQGGGEAFF. The CDR3 coding sequence is TGTGCCAGCAGGGAACAGGGAGGAGGTGAAGCTTTCTTT. The genes are TRBV12-3 or TRBV12-4 and TRBJ1-1; the D gene is possibly TRBD1 (6 bases). Trimming shortened V by 6 bases and J by 7 bases, and 15 bases separated the two germline ends. The CDR3 spans 13 residues.

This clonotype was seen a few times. The CDR3 reads CATSRDLAGGRTGELFF. The CDR3 DNA reads TGTGCCACCAGCAGAGATCTGGCGGGAGGTCGCACCGGGGAGCTGTTTTTT. The chain uses TRBV15 and TRBJ2-2, with 8 positions matching TRBD2. With 0 bases clipped from V and 4 bases from J, the junction kept 7 bases outside the gene matches. The germline CDR1 and CDR2 sequences are LNHNV and YYDKDF (reference sequence). This CDR3 contains 17 residues.

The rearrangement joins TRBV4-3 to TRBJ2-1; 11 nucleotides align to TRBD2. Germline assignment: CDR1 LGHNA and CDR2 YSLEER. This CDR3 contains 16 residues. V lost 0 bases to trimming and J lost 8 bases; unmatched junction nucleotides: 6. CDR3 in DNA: TGCGCCAGCAGCCAAGATCGACTAGCGGGAACGGATGAGCAGTTCTTC. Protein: CASSQDRLAGTDEQFF.

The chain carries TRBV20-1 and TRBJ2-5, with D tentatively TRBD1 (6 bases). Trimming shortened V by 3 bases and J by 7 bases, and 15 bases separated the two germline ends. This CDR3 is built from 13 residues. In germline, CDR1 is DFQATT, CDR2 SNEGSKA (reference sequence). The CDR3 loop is CSASGRGVATQYF. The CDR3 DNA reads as TGCAGTGCTAGTGGCAGGGGTGTAGCGACCCAGTACTTC.

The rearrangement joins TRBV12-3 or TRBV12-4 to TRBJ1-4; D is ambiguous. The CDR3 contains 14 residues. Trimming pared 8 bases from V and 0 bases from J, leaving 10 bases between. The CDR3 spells CASLKGATNEKLFF. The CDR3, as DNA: TGTGCCAGCCTGAAAGGTGCAACTAATGAAAAACTGTTTTTT.

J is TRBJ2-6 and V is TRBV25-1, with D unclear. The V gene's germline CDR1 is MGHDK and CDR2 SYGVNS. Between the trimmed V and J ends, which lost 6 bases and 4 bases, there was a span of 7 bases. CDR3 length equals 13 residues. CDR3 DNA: TGTGCCAGCAGCCGACAAGGGGCCAACGTCCTGACTTTC. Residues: CASSRQGANVLTF.

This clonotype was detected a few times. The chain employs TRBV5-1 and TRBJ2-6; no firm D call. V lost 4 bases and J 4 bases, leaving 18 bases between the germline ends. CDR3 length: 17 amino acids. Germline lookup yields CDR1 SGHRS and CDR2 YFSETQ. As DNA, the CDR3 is TGCGCCAGCAGCCTCCGCCCGGGCTTTGAGGGGGCCAACGTCCTGACTTTC. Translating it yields CASSLRPGFEGANVLTF.

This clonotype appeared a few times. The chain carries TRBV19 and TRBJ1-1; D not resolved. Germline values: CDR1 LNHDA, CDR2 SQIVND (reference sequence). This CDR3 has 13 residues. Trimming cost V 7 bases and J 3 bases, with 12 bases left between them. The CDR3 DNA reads TGTGCCAGTAAGAAAAGGGAGGACACTGAAGCTTTCTTT. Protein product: CASKKREDTEAFF.

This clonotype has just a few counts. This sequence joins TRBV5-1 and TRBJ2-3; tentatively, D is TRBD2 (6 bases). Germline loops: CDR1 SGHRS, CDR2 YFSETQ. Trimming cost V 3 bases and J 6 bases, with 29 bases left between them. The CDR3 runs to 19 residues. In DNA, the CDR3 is TGCGCCAGCAGCTCGACGGTTCTGGAACTTACCCAGCGGGCGGATACGCAGTATTTT. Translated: CASSSTVLELTQRADTQYF.

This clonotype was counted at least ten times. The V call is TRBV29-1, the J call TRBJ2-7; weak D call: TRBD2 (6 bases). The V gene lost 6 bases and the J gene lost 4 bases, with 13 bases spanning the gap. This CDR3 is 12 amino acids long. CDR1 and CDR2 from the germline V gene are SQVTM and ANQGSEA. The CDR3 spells CSVRGRLYEQYF. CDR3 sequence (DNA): TGCAGCGTCCGGGGGAGGCTTTACGAGCAGTACTTC.

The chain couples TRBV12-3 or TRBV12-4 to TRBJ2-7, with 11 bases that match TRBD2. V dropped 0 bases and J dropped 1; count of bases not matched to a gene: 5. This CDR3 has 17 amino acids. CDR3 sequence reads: CASSLASGRADSYEQYF. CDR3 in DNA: TGTGCCAGCAGTTTAGCTAGCGGGAGGGCCGATTCCTACGAGCAGTACTTC.

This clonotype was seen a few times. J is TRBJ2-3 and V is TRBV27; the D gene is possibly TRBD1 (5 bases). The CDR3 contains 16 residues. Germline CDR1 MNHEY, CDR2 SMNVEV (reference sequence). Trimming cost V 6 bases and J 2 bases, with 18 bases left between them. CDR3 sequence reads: CASRRNLQAPTDTQYF. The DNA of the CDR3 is TGTGCCAGCAGACGCAACCTACAGGCCCCCACAGATACGCAGTATTTT.

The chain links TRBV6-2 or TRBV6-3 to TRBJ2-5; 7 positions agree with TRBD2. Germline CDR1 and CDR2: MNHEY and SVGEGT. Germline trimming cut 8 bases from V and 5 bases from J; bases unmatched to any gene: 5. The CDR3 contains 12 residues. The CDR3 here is CASGTSVETQYF. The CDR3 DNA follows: TGTGCCAGCGGTACTAGCGTCGAGACCCAGTACTTC.

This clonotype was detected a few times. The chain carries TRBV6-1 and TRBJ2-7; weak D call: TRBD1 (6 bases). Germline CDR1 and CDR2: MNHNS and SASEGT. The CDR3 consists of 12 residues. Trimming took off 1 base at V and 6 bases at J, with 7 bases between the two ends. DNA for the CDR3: TGTGCCAGCAGTGAAGTGGACAGCGAGCAGTACTTC. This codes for CASSEVDSEQYF.